The following is a T cell receptor beta chain sequence with its context. Its matching antigen is unknown. This sample is part of a study of T cell responses to AZD1222 COVID-19 vaccine. The CDR3 runs 14 residues. CDR1 and CDR2 (germline): SGHNT, YYREEE (reference sequence). V gave up 4 bases and J gave up 0 bases, with 8 bases separating them. Measured with immunoSEQ multiplex PCR; TCRdb has only the in-frame clones, and not every one. The sample has about 130,000 clones; roughly 91% are singletons. Broader study findings: Of spike-specific TCRs, nearly half reportedly target regions left unmutated in variants. Sampled repertoires all dated from after the peak T cell response. White British donors predominated, females outnumbered males, and clonal diversity was possibly underestimated.

The V gene is TRBV5-4, the J gene TRBJ2-1; D is unclear. The clonotype was recovered from an adult who received the AZD1222 COVID-19 vaccine. This material consisted of peripheral blood, taken 28 days after the second AZD1222 dose. For the CDR3, the DNA is TGTGCCAGCAGCCCACGTGACTCCTACAATGAGCAGTTCTTC. Protein sequence: CASSPRDSYNEQFF.